Below, 26 T cell receptor beta chains from the same sample are listed, as sequenced in a study of T cell responses to AZD1222 COVID-19 vaccine. The repertoire was sequenced with immunoSEQ multiplex PCR; TCRdb's copy has only in-frame clones and lacks some. Of roughly 120,000 clones listed, approximately 84% are singletons. Sequenced material: peripheral blood, taken on day 0 of AZD1222 vaccination. The receptors derive from an adult in good health.

This clone has just a few counts. The gene calls are TRBV28 and TRBJ1-3; TRBD1 might be the D (5 bases). V was pared by 2 bases and J by 4 bases, with 12 bases between. This CDR3 is 15 amino acids long. Germline V gene sequence: CDR1 MDHEN, CDR2 SYDVKM. Written as DNA, the CDR3 is TGTGCCAGCAGTTTAGGGGGTACGTGGGGAAACACCATATATTTT. Residues: CASSLGGTWGNTIYF.

This clone was seen only a few times. The genes are TRBV5-4 and TRBJ1-4; no firm D call. The CDR3 contains 15 residues. V was shortened by 0 bases and J by 1 base, with 7 bases between the two germline ends. CDR1 SGHNT and CDR2 YYREEE come from the germline V gene (reference sequence). The CDR3 protein is CASSLGGLTNEKLFF. CDR3 bases: TGTGCCAGCAGCTTGGGTGGGTTAACTAATGAAAAACTGTTTTTT.

The chain links TRBV27 to TRBJ1-5, with a weak D call TRBD1 (6 bases). The CDR3 length is 14 residues. V gave up 2 bases and J gave up 7 bases, with 12 bases separating them. Germline V CDR1 and CDR2: MNHEY, SMNVEV (reference sequence). CDR3 DNA sequence: TGTGCCAGCAGTTTAATGGCAGGGGAGCAGCCCCAGCATTTT. Protein sequence: CASSLMAGEQPQHF.

V is TRBV2 and J is TRBJ2-5, with no clear D. The CDR3 extends over 11 amino acids. Germline V lookup: CDR1 SNHLY, CDR2 FYNNEI. V dropped 8 bases and J dropped 1 base, with 5 bases sitting between them. The CDR3 sequence: CASGLQETQYF. DNA for the CDR3: TGTGCCAGCGGCCTCCAAGAGACCCAGTACTTC.

This sequence joins TRBV18 and TRBJ2-7; D is unresolved. V gave up 6 bases and J gave up 2 bases, with 14 bases separating them. Per the germline V gene, CDR1 is KGHSH and CDR2 is LQKENI. This CDR3 contains 14 residues. CDR3 loop: CASSPGRTAYEQYF. CDR3 nucleotides: TGTGCCAGCTCCCCAGGCAGGACGGCCTACGAGCAGTACTTC. The whole variable domain, filled in from reference TRBV18 and TRBJ2-7, reads NAGVMQNPRHLVRRRGQEARLRCSPMKGHSHVYWYRQLPEEGLKFMVYLQKENIIDESGMPKERFSAEFPKEGPSILRIQQVVRGDSAAYFCASSPGRTAYEQYFGPGTRLTVT.

The chain uses TRBV9 and TRBJ1-6; D is perhaps TRBD1 (6 bases). The CDR3 consists of 14 residues. Trimming pared 4 bases from V and 7 bases from J, leaving 12 bases between. Germline CDR1 reads SGDLS; CDR2 reads YYNGEE. The CDR3 DNA reads as TGTGCCAGCAGCCGGCCAGGGGAGAATTCACCCCTCCACTTT. Translation: CASSRPGENSPLHF.

The chain combines TRBV3-1 (or the pseudogene TRBV3-2) with TRBJ1-3, with D possibly TRBD1 on 6 matching bases. The germline gives CDR1 LGHDT, CDR2 YNNKEL (reference sequence). The CDR3 runs to 13 residues. Deletions cut 3 bases from V and 4 bases from J, with 7 bases between. The CDR3: CASSQGAGNTIYF. The CDR3 region has the DNA TGTGCCAGCAGCCAGGGGGCCGGAAACACCATATATTTT.

V is TRBV30 and J is TRBJ2-1, with D perhaps matching TRBD1 (6 bases). The germline V gene encodes CDR1 GTSNPN and CDR2 SVGIG (reference sequence). This CDR3 region has 14 residues. V was shortened by 4 bases and J by 7 bases, with 17 bases between the two germline ends. CDR3 nucleotide sequence: TGTGCCTGGAAGCTCGGGACAATTTTAAATGAGCAGTTCTTC. Residues: CAWKLGTILNEQFF. The full variable domain, in which reference TRBV30 and TRBJ2-1 provide the parts outside the CDR3, is SQTIHQWPATLVQPVGSPLSLECTVEGTSNPNLYWYRQAAGRGLQLLFYSVGIGQISSEVPQNLSASRPQDRQFILSSKKLLLSDSGFYLCAWKLGTILNEQFFGPGTRLTVL.

CDR3 DNA sequence: TGCGCCAGCAGCCAAACTGGGGGGCAGTTCTTC. As protein: CASSQTGGQFF. V and J are TRBV4-1 and TRBJ2-1; tentatively, D is TRBD1 or TRBD2 (5 bases each). CDR1 is MGHRA, CDR2 YSYEKL, per germline. The V end lost 2 bases, the J end lost 12 bases, and 8 bases lay between the germline ends. The CDR3 is 11 amino acids.

Only one count was recorded for this clone. The chain joins TRBV3-1 (or the pseudogene TRBV3-2) to TRBJ2-5, with a tentative D call TRBD1 (6 bases). This CDR3 comprises 16 residues. Trimming removed 1 base from V and 1 base from J, with 13 bases in between. Germline V gene data show CDR1 as LGHDT and CDR2 as YNNKEL (reference sequence). CDR3 sequence: CASSQVGHLPQETQYF. The CDR3 DNA reads TGTGCCAGCAGCCAAGTGGGACACTTACCCCAAGAGACCCAGTACTTC.

The chain carries TRBV6-5 and TRBJ1-2, with D tentatively TRBD1 (5 bases). This CDR3 contains 13 residues. The V gene's germline CDR1 is MNHEY and CDR2 SVGAGI. Trimming took 7 bases from V and 2 from J, leaving 11 bases between them. CDR3 residues: CASTPGPNYGYTF. CDR3 nucleotide sequence: TGTGCCAGCACACCAGGGCCCAACTATGGCTACACCTTC.

The chain links TRBV5-1 to TRBJ2-3, with D possibly being TRBD1 (7 bases). This CDR3 contains 14 residues. Germline V lookup: CDR1 SGHRS, CDR2 YFSETQ. Trimming left V 6 bases short and J 0 bases short, with 11 bases between. This CDR3 is CASMEGASTDTQYF. CDR3 sequence (DNA): TGCGCCAGCATGGAGGGGGCTAGCACAGATACGCAGTATTTT.

This clone appeared a single time. The gene calls are TRBV18 and TRBJ1-5; TRBD1 agrees at 10 bases. The V gene end was trimmed by 5 bases and the J gene end by 10 bases; junction bases not matched to a gene: 8. The CDR3 is made up of 14 amino acids. Germline-derived CDR1 and CDR2 are KGHSH and LQKENI. The CDR3 nucleotides are TGTGCCAGCTCATTCGGACAGGGGGTCGAACCCCAGCATTTT. This sequence encodes CASSFGQGVEPQHF.

The V and J genes are TRBV10-1 and TRBJ1-1; perhaps TRBD1 as D (5 bases). CDR3 size: 14 residues. V lost 4 bases to trimming and J lost 2 bases, with 11 bases between them. CDR1 is WNHNN, CDR2 SYGVQD, per germline (reference sequence). CDR3 loop: CASSARQRNTEAFF. CDR3 in DNA: TGCGCCAGCAGTGCGAGACAGAGAAACACTGAAGCTTTCTTT.

The chain uses TRBV3-1 (or the pseudogene TRBV3-2) and TRBJ1-3; D possibly corresponds to TRBD1 (5 bases). V lost 0 bases to trimming and J lost 0 bases, with 12 bases between them. This CDR3 is built from 17 residues. Germline values: CDR1 LGHDT, CDR2 YNNKEL (reference sequence). This CDR3 is CASSQDVGVLSGNTIYF. DNA for the CDR3: TGTGCCAGCAGCCAAGATGTGGGGGTCCTCTCTGGAAACACCATATATTTT.

The V gene is TRBV5-8, the J gene TRBJ2-5, with TRBD2 as a possible D gene (5 bases). The germline gives CDR1 SGHTS, CDR2 YDEGEE. The CDR3 consists of 14 residues. With 4 bases removed from V and 3 bases from J, the gap between germline ends came to 13 bases. DNA for the CDR3: TGTGCCAGCAGCCCTCCCGGGGTAGAAGAGACCCAGTACTTC. Translation gives CASSPPGVEETQYF.

The rearrangement joins TRBV11-3 to TRBJ2-1; 8 nucleotides line up with TRBD2. The V gene end was trimmed by 5 bases and the J gene end by 2 bases; junction bases not matched to a gene: 5. The length of the CDR3 is 15 residues. In germline, CDR1 is SGHNT, CDR2 YENEEA. In nucleotides, the CDR3 is TGTGCCAGCAGCCCCCCGGGGGGGACCTACAATGAGCAGTTCTTC. It codes for CASSPPGGTYNEQFF.

This chain links TRBV9 with TRBJ2-2, with a tentative D call TRBD1 (8 bases). The germline V and J ends were trimmed by 3 bases and 1 base, with 13 bases remaining between them. The V gene's germline CDR1 is SGDLS and CDR2 YYNGEE. The CDR3 sequence is 16 residues long. The CDR3 reads CASSAGGTGNTGELFF. The CDR3 DNA reads TGTGCCAGCAGCGCCGGGGGGACAGGGAACACCGGGGAGCTGTTTTTT.

Only one count was recorded for this clone. The chain couples TRBV29-1 to TRBJ2-7; 8 nucleotides match TRBD1. The germline V gene has CDR1 SQVTM and CDR2 ANQGSEA. This CDR3 contains 13 residues. The V gene end was trimmed by 3 bases and the J gene end by 7 bases; junction bases not matched to a gene: 8. CDR3 sequence: CSVEARGLKEQYF. The CDR3 coding sequence is TGCAGCGTTGAGGCCAGGGGGCTAAAAGAGCAGTACTTC.

This chain connects TRBV2 to TRBJ1-5, with 9 nucleotides matching TRBD1. Losses at the gene ends were 2 bases for V and 7 bases for J; bases not matched to a gene: 9. The CDR3 extends over 16 amino acids. Germline V CDR1 and CDR2: SNHLY, FYNNEI. CDR3 region: CASSENPTGGRQPQHF. Written as DNA, the CDR3 is TGTGCCAGCAGTGAAAACCCGACAGGGGGAAGGCAGCCCCAGCATTTT.

V and J are TRBV6-5 and TRBJ1-2; 8 bases agree with TRBD1. Germline V gene sequence: CDR1 MNHEY, CDR2 SVGAGI. The CDR3 totals 13 residues. After removal of 5 bases from V and 8 bases from J, the junction contained 7 bases not matched to a gene. In DNA form, the CDR3 reads TGTGCCAGCAGTCTCGGGACAGGTTACGGCTACACCTTC. Translating it yields CASSLGTGYGYTF.

As to this clone: This sample includes further DNA sequences coding for the same CDR3. The gene calls are TRBV7-8 and TRBJ1-5; D call uncertain. V was shortened by 1 base and J by 0 bases, with 7 bases between the two germline ends. Germline assignment: CDR1 SGHVS and CDR2 FQNEAQ. The CDR3 length is 15 residues. The CDR3 reads CASSLGSYSNQPQHF. CDR3 nucleotides: TGTGCCAGCAGCTTAGGGTCTTATAGCAATCAGCCCCAGCATTTT.

The chain employs TRBV5-8 and TRBJ2-7, with 8 bases aligning to TRBD1. Trimming took 2 bases from V and 6 from J; bases not matched to a gene: 4. CDR1 and CDR2 from the germline V gene are SGHTS and YDEGEE. The CDR3 is made up of 13 amino acids. The CDR3 DNA sequence: TGTGCCAGCAGCTTATGGACAGGGATCGAGCAGTACTTC. Translated: CASSLWTGIEQYF.

The chain couples TRBV28 to TRBJ2-7, with 11 bases lining up with TRBD2. The CDR3 runs to 16 residues. CDR1 is MDHEN, CDR2 SYDVKM, per germline. The V segment lost 1 base and the J segment 5 bases; nucleotides outside the gene matches: 7. The CDR3 reads CASSLFTSGRANEQYF. The CDR3 bases are TGTGCCAGCAGTTTATTTACTAGCGGGAGAGCCAACGAGCAGTACTTC. The variable domain in full, with the rest retrieved from reference TRBV28 and TRBJ2-7, is DVKVTQSSRYLVKRTGEKVFLECVQDMDHENMFWYRQDPGLGLRLIYFSYDVKMKEKGDIPEGYSVSREKKERFSLILESASTNQTSMYLCASSLFTSGRANEQYFGPGTRLTVT.

This chain uses TRBV7-9 with TRBJ1-5; TRBD1 agrees at 10 bases. Germline loops: CDR1 SEHNR, CDR2 FQNEAQ (reference sequence). The CDR3 contains 14 residues. V dropped 8 bases and J dropped 4; count of bases not matched to a gene: 5. DNA of the CDR3: TGTGCCAGCGGGAGGGGACAGGGGAATCAGCCCCAGCATTTT. Its translation is CASGRGQGNQPQHF.

V gene TRBV12-3 or TRBV12-4 combines with J gene TRBJ1-5; D possibly corresponds to TRBD1 (6 bases). Deletions cut 4 bases from V and 5 bases from J, with 9 bases between. The CDR3 runs 13 residues. CDR3 coding DNA: TGTGCCAGCAGTTGGGGGCACGATCAGCCCCAGCATTTT. Encoded protein: CASSWGHDQPQHF.